This paragraph reports one T cell receptor beta chain. Germline V gene sequence: CDR1 MDHEN, CDR2 SYDVKM. V was trimmed by 6 bases and J by 0 bases, leaving 9 bases between them. CDR3 length equals 14 residues. The data stem from a study of blood T cell repertoires in COVID-19. For the study at large: Sites across the United States, Italy and Spain contributed samples from acute and convalescent COVID-19.

Data came from immunoSEQ multiplex PCR; TCRdb stores just in-frame clones and leaves some out. The table has approximately 260,000 clones, roughly 91% seen once. The study recruited people aged about 18 to 89 years across roughly 25 US areas. Assignment of participants to cohorts was predicated upon participant-reported clinical history. Symptom resolution, clearance, or two negative PCRs marked donors in Cohort 3 as recovered. The sequence was obtained from a woman aged 60 to 75 who had recovered from COVID-19. Sequencing input: PBMCs or T cells enriched from blood (not recorded which). The chain is built from TRBV28 and TRBJ2-1, with D tentatively TRBD1 (6 bases). The CDR3 bases are TGTGCCAGCAGATGGGGGCCCTCCTACAATGAGCAGTTCTTC. Translated, it gives CASRWGPSYNEQFF.